This T cell receptor (beta chain) originates from a study of OX40 agonist ivuxolimab in advanced cancers. For the study at large: People in dose escalation had one of these cancers: hepatocellular carcinoma, melanoma, renal cell or head and neck cancer.

On this clone itself: Its antigen is still unknown.

Broader study findings: Clones of CD4+ and CD8+ blood T cells grew by week 6 at doses of 0.1 to 3.0 mg/kg. Among T cells, CD8+ cells averaged more expanded clones than CD4+ cells.

Some clones are missing from TCRdb's copy, which holds only in-frame ones; the method was immunoSEQ multiplex PCR. Found here are 55,000 or so clones, approximately 87% of them singletons; the top ten hold approximately 7%. The CDR3 has 14 residues. The germline CDR1 and CDR2 sequences are MDHEN and SYDVKM. The trim removed 6 bases at V and 7 bases at J, leaving 9 bases unmatched. Sampled blood was obtained at baseline, cycle 4 day 1, and cycle 7 day 1. Specimen: CD4+ or CD8+ T cells sorted from blood, collected in a trial of the OX40 agonist ivuxolimab. The rearrangement uses TRBV28 and TRBJ1-5; 7 bases fit TRBD1. This TCR was recovered from an adult with an advanced solid tumor such as melanoma, head and neck, liver or kidney cancer. The CDR3 DNA is TGTGCCAGCAGAGGGGGCGCGACGGGGCAGCCCCAGCATTTT. Protein sequence: CASRGGATGQPQHF. The full variable domain, rest sourced from reference TRBV28 and TRBJ1-5, is DVKVTQSSRYLVKRTGEKVFLECVQDMDHENMFWYRQDPGLGLRLIYFSYDVKMKEKGDIPEGYSVSREKKERFSLILESASTNQTSMYLCASRGGATGQPQHFGDGTRLSIL.